Listed below are T cell receptor beta chains from one sample, sequenced in a study of blood T cell repertoires in COVID-19. Clones were read by immunoSEQ multiplex PCR, and TCRdb kept only the in-frame ones, dropping some. The table has approximately 330,000 clones, approximately 90% seen once; the top ten hold 3.5% to 4%. What was sequenced was peripheral blood. The receptors derive from a woman between 50 and 59 years old with active or convalescent COVID-19. The CDR3 runs from the conserved cysteine through the conserved F or W. The order of the fields is V gene, clone size, D gene, J gene, CDR3 DNA, CDR3 protein. D genes are given only for firm matches. Size tells how often a clone was seen (once, few, many) or the class of an expanded clone, and some rows leave it out.

V gene: TRBV9
clone size: -
D gene: TRBD2
J gene: TRBJ2-5
CDR3 DNA: TGTGCCAGCAGCGCCCCGGGACTAGCGGGGCAAGAGACCCAGTACTTC
CDR3 protein: CASSAPGLAGQETQYF

V gene: TRBV2
clone size: -
D gene: -
J gene: TRBJ1-6
CDR3 DNA: TGTGCCAGCAGCGACGGAGCTAATTCACCCCTCCACTTT
CDR3 protein: CASSDGANSPLHF

V gene: TRBV29-1
clone size: -
D gene: TRBD2
J gene: TRBJ2-1
CDR3 DNA: TGCAGCGTTGAGCGACTAGCGGGAGGCAATGAGCAGTTCTTC
CDR3 protein: CSVERLAGGNEQFF

V gene: TRBV7-2
clone size: once
D gene: TRBD1
J gene: TRBJ2-7
CDR3 DNA: TGTGCCAGCAGCTCCGGACAGGTTTCCAACGAGCAGTACTTC
CDR3 protein: CASSSGQVSNEQYF

V gene: TRBV7-2
clone size: -
D gene: -
J gene: TRBJ2-7
CDR3 DNA: TGTGCCAGCAGCTTCGAGTGGGGGCCTTACGAGCAGTACTTC
CDR3 protein: CASSFEWGPYEQYF

V gene: TRBV5-1
clone size: -
D gene: TRBD1
J gene: TRBJ1-2
CDR3 DNA: TGCGCCAGCAGCTTGGGACAGGGGAGAGCTAACTATGGCTACACCTTC
CDR3 protein: CASSLGQGRANYGYTF

V gene: TRBV6-2/TRBV6-3
clone size: -
D gene: -
J gene: TRBJ1-6
CDR3 DNA: TGTGCCAGCAGTCATTTTCGGGACACGGTCAATTCACCCCTCCACTTT
CDR3 protein: CASSHFRDTVNSPLHF

V gene: TRBV27
clone size: -
D gene: TRBD1
J gene: TRBJ2-7
CDR3 DNA: TGTGCCAGCAGTTTAGTGGGACCGGGACAGGGCCTCTACGAGCAGTACTTC
CDR3 protein: CASSLVGPGQGLYEQYF

V gene: TRBV7-6
clone size: -
D gene: TRBD2
J gene: TRBJ2-7
CDR3 DNA: TGTGCCAGCAGCTTAGAAAGCGGGAGCTACGAGCAGTACTTC
CDR3 protein: CASSLESGSYEQYF

V gene: TRBV5-1
clone size: few
D gene: -
J gene: TRBJ1-1
CDR3 DNA: TGCGCCAGCAGTCCTCAAACAGGGTTGAACACTGAAGCTTTCTTT
CDR3 protein: CASSPQTGLNTEAFF

V gene: TRBV30
clone size: -
D gene: TRBD1
J gene: TRBJ1-2
CDR3 DNA: TGTGCCTGGCTTACCTCGGGACAGGGGGGCTATGGCTACACCTTC
CDR3 protein: CAWLTSGQGGYGYTF

V gene: TRBV11-1
clone size: -
D gene: TRBD1
J gene: TRBJ1-3
CDR3 DNA: TGTGCCAGCAGCCACGGACAGGGGGCCGTTGGAAACACCATATATTTT
CDR3 protein: CASSHGQGAVGNTIYF

V gene: TRBV7-2
clone size: -
D gene: TRBD2
J gene: TRBJ2-7
CDR3 DNA: TGTGCCAGCAGCTTAGGGCGCCCAAATGTGCTAGCGGGCTACGAGCAGTACTTC
CDR3 protein: CASSLGRPNVLAGYEQYF

V gene: TRBV30
clone size: -
D gene: TRBD2
J gene: TRBJ2-7
CDR3 DNA: TGTGCCTGGAGTGGGACTAGCGGGGCTCGGGAGCAGTACTTC
CDR3 protein: CAWSGTSGAREQYF

V gene: TRBV7-3
clone size: -
D gene: TRBD2
J gene: TRBJ2-5
CDR3 DNA: TGTGCCAGCAGCTTAGGGACTAGCGGAGAGACCCAGTACTTC
CDR3 protein: CASSLGTSGETQYF

V gene: TRBV6-2/TRBV6-3
clone size: -
D gene: TRBD2
J gene: TRBJ2-7
CDR3 DNA: TGTGCCAGCAGTCCCGGCGGGGGGCGAGGGTCCTACGAGCAGTACTTC
CDR3 protein: CASSPGGGRGSYEQYF

V gene: TRBV4-1
clone size: -
D gene: -
J gene: TRBJ1-1
CDR3 DNA: TGCGCCAGCAGCCCCCCCGGGAGGGGCTCTGAAGCTTTCTTT
CDR3 protein: CASSPPGRGSEAFF

V gene: TRBV7-8
clone size: once
D gene: TRBD2
J gene: TRBJ2-1
CDR3 DNA: TGTGCCAGCAGCTTAGCGGCGGGGGGGGTCTACAATGAGCAGTTCTTC
CDR3 protein: CASSLAAGGVYNEQFF

V gene: TRBV30
clone size: -
D gene: -
J gene: TRBJ2-2
CDR3 DNA: TGTGCCTGGAGTGTACCCAGGGCCCCCACCGGGGAGCTGTTTTTT
CDR3 protein: CAWSVPRAPTGELFF

V gene: TRBV7-2
clone size: -
D gene: TRBD1
J gene: TRBJ1-1
CDR3 DNA: TGTGCCAGCAGCACGCGCAGCGGACAGGGAAGGGGAGCTTTCTTT
CDR3 protein: CASSTRSGQGRGAFF

V gene: TRBV19
clone size: few
D gene: -
J gene: TRBJ1-4
CDR3 DNA: TGTGCCAGTAGTATAGCAGGAAAACTGTTTTTT
CDR3 protein: CASSIAGKLFF

V gene: TRBV4-1
clone size: -
D gene: TRBD2
J gene: TRBJ2-1
CDR3 DNA: TGCGCCAGCAGCCAGGCAAGCGGGAGTGGACCTGAGCAGTTCTTC
CDR3 protein: CASSQASGSGPEQFF

V gene: TRBV4-2
clone size: -
D gene: TRBD1
J gene: TRBJ1-5
CDR3 DNA: TGTGCCAGCAGCCAAGAGTCCGGGACAGGATACAATCAGCCCCAGCATTTT
CDR3 protein: CASSQESGTGYNQPQHF

V gene: TRBV7-2
clone size: once
D gene: TRBD1
J gene: TRBJ1-1
CDR3 DNA: TGTGCCAGCAGCTACCCCGGCGGGACAGGGTTTTTCGCTGAAGCTTTCTTT
CDR3 protein: CASSYPGGTGFFAEAFF

V gene: TRBV2
clone size: -
D gene: -
J gene: TRBJ2-1
CDR3 DNA: TGTGCCAGCACCGTTACCGGGACTCTCTCCTACAATGAGCAGTTCTTC
CDR3 protein: CASTVTGTLSYNEQFF

V gene: TRBV11-2
clone size: -
D gene: -
J gene: TRBJ2-1
CDR3 DNA: TGTGCCAGCAGCTTAACCCAGGGTAGGTTAAATGAGCAGTTCTTC
CDR3 protein: CASSLTQGRLNEQFF

V gene: TRBV5-1
clone size: once
D gene: -
J gene: TRBJ2-2
CDR3 DNA: TGCGCCAGCGGCAGCGGGTTAGACACCGGGGAGCTGTTTTTT
CDR3 protein: CASGSGLDTGELFF

V gene: TRBV7-2
clone size: -
D gene: -
J gene: TRBJ2-3
CDR3 DNA: TGTGCCAGCAGCTTCCGGACTACCAGCACAGATACGCAGTATTTT
CDR3 protein: CASSFRTTSTDTQYF

V gene: TRBV10-1
clone size: -
D gene: -
J gene: TRBJ1-5
CDR3 DNA: TGCGCCAGGGACAGTAATAGCAATCAGCCCCAGCATTTT
CDR3 protein: CARDSNSNQPQHF

V gene: TRBV18
clone size: -
D gene: TRBD1
J gene: TRBJ1-5
CDR3 DNA: TGTGCCAGCTCTGCCGGGACAGGGGGTCCTTACTCAAATCAGCCCCAGCATTTT
CDR3 protein: CASSAGTGGPYSNQPQHF

V gene: TRBV20-1
clone size: -
D gene: -
J gene: TRBJ1-3
CDR3 DNA: TGCAGAAAGGACAGAGGAAACACCATATATTTT
CDR3 protein: CRKDRGNTIYF

V gene: TRBV5-1
clone size: -
D gene: -
J gene: TRBJ1-5
CDR3 DNA: TGCGCCAGCAGCTTGGGCAGTAATGGTGCGCCCCAGCATTTT
CDR3 protein: CASSLGSNGAPQHF

V gene: TRBV6-6
clone size: -
D gene: TRBD1
J gene: TRBJ1-1
CDR3 DNA: TGTGCCAGCAGTCCAACCGGGACAGGGGCCTACACTGAAGCTTTCTTT
CDR3 protein: CASSPTGTGAYTEAFF

V gene: TRBV7-9
clone size: -
D gene: TRBD2
J gene: TRBJ2-3
CDR3 DNA: TGTGCCAGCAGCTCTAGCGGGGCAGATACGCAGTATTTT
CDR3 protein: CASSSSGADTQYF

V gene: TRBV7-6
clone size: -
D gene: -
J gene: TRBJ1-1
CDR3 DNA: TGTGCCAGCAGCTTAACAGTCTTATTACGGGACACTGGACTCATGAACACTGAAGCTTTCTTT
CDR3 protein: CASSLTVLLRDTGLMNTEAFF

V gene: TRBV4-1
clone size: -
D gene: TRBD2
J gene: TRBJ2-3
CDR3 DNA: TGCGCCAGCAGCCAAGTATGGGCTAGCGGGGGAGCAGATACGCAGTATTTT
CDR3 protein: CASSQVWASGGADTQYF

V gene: TRBV3-1/TRBV3-2
clone size: -
D gene: -
J gene: TRBJ1-5
CDR3 DNA: TGTGCCAGCAGCCAAGAGCTCCCGACAGTCCGTAGCAATCAGCCCCAGCATTTT
CDR3 protein: CASSQELPTVRSNQPQHF

V gene: TRBV7-2
clone size: -
D gene: -
J gene: TRBJ1-6
CDR3 DNA: TGTGCCAGCGGACAGATGAATTCACCCCTCCACTTT
CDR3 protein: CASGQMNSPLHF

V gene: TRBV12-3/TRBV12-4
clone size: -
D gene: -
J gene: TRBJ2-7
CDR3 DNA: TGTGCCAGCATGGACGGGAGTTGGGGCGAGCAGTACTTC
CDR3 protein: CASMDGSWGEQYF